This T cell receptor (beta chain) was identified during a study of response to subunit inactivated influenza vaccine. This clonotype turned up a few times. TCRdb itself ran the RT-PCR reads through MiXCR, one entry per CDR3 protein. This table holds over 750,000 distinct CDR3 sequences, around 20% found once. Sequencing used PBMCs from blood, obtained approximately 5 days after vaccination. This clonotype was sampled from a man aged 50 or older who received an inactivated influenza vaccine.

The CDR3 loop is CASSQVAGVSDTQYF. CDR3 nucleotides: TGTGCCAGCAGCCAGGTAGCGGGAGTCTCAGATACGCAGTATTTT. The chain uses TRBV7-2 and TRBJ2-3, with 9 bases fitting TRBD2. V lost 5 bases to trimming and J lost 4 bases; unmatched junction nucleotides: 7. The germline CDR1 and CDR2 sequences are SGHTA and FQGNSA. The CDR3 totals 15 residues.